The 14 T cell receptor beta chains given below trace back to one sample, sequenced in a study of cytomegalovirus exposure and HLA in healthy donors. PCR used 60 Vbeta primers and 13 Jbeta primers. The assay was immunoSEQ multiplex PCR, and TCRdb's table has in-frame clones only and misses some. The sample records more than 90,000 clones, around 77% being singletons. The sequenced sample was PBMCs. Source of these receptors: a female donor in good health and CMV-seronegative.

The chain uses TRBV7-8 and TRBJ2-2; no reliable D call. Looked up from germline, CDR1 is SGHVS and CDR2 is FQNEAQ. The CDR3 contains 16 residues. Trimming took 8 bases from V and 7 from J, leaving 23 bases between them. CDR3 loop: CASPVREEIPVGELFF. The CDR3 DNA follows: TGTGCCAGCCCTGTCAGAGAGGAAATACCGGTCGGGGAGCTGTTTTTT.

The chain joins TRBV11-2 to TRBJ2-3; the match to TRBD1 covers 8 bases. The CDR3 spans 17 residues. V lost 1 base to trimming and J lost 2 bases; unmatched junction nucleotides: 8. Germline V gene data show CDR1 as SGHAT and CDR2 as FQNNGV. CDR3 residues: CASSLGPPDRVTDTQYF. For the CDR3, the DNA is TGTGCCAGCAGCTTAGGACCCCCGGACAGGGTCACAGATACGCAGTATTTT.

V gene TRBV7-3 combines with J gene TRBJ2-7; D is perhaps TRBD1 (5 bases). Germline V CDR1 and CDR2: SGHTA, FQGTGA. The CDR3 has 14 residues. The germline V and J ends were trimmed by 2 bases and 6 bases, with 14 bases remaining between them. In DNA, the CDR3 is TGTGCCAGCAGCTTAGGTGTTACAGGCGCCGAGCAGTACTTC. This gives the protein CASSLGVTGAEQYF.

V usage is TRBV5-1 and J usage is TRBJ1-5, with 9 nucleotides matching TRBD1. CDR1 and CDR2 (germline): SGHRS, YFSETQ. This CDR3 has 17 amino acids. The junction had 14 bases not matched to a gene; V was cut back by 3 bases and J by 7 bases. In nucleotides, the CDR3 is TGCGCCAGCAGCTCACAAGCCCGGACAGGGGAGCGGCAGCCCCAGCATTTT. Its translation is CASSSQARTGERQPQHF.

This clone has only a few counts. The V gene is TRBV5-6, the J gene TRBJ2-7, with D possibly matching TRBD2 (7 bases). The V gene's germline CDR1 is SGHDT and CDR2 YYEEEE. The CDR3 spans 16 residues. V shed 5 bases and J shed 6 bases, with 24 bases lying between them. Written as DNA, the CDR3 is TGTGCCAGCAGTGAAGGGACTGGCGGGGGCCCCGCCGAGCAGTACTTC. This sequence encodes CASSEGTGGGPAEQYF.

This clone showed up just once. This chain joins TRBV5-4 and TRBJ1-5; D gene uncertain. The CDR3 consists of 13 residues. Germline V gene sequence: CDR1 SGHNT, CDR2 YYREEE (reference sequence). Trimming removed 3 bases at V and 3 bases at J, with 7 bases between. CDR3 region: CASSWGVNQPQHF. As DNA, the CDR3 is TGTGCCAGCAGCTGGGGAGTCAATCAGCCCCAGCATTTT.

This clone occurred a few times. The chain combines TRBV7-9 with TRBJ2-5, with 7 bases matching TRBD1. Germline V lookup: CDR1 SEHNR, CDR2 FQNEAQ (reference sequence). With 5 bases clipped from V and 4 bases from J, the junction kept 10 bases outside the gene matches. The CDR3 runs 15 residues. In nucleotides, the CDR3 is TGTGCCAGCAGCAGACAGGGCGTGGCGGGAGAGACCCAGTACTTC. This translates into CASSRQGVAGETQYF.

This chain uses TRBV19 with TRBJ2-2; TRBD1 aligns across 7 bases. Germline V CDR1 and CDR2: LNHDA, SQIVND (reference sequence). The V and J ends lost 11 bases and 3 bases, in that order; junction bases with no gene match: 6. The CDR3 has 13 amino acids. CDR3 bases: TGTGCCGGGATGGACAGGCACACCGGGGAGCTGTTTTTT. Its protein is CAGMDRHTGELFF.

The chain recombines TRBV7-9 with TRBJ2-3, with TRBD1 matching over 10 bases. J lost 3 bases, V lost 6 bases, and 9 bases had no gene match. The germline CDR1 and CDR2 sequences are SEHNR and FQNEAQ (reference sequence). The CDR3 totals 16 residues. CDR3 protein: CASRSWTGGLTDTQYF. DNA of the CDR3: TGTGCCAGCAGATCTTGGACAGGGGGTCTTACAGATACGCAGTATTTT.

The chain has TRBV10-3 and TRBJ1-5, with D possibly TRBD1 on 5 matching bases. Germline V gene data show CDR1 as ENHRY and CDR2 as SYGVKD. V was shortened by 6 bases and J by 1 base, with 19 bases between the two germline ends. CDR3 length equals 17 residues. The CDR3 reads CAISHDAGTMSNQPQHF. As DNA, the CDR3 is TGTGCCATCAGCCATGATGCAGGGACTATGAGCAATCAGCCCCAGCATTTT.

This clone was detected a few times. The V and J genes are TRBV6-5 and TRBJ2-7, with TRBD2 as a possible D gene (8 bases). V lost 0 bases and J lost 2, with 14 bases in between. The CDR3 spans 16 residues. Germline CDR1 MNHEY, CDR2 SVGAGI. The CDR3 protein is CASSYSGTAGAYEQYF. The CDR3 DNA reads TGTGCCAGCAGTTACTCGGGGACAGCGGGGGCCTACGAGCAGTACTTC.

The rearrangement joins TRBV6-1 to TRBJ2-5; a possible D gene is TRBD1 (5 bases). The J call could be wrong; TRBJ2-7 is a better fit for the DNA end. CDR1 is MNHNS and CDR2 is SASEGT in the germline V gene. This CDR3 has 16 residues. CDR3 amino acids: CASSEATWGSYYEQYF. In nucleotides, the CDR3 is TGTGCCAGCAGTGAAGCCACTTGGGGCAGTTACTACGAGCAGTACTTC.

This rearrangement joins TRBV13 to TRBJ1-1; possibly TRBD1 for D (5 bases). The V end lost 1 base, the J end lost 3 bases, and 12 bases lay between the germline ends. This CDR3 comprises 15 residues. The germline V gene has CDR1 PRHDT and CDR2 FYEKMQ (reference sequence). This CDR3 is CASSLASGKDTEAFF. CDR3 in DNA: TGTGCCAGCAGCTTAGCTTCAGGGAAGGACACTGAAGCTTTCTTT.

CDR3 residues: CASSPGQNTGELFF. The CDR3 coding sequence is TGTGCCAGCTCACCCGGACAGAACACCGGGGAGCTGTTTTTT. The chain uses TRBV18 and TRBJ2-2, with TRBD1 as a possible D gene (5 bases). From germline, CDR1 is KGHSH and CDR2 LQKENI. V lost 3 bases and J 1 base, leaving 6 bases between the germline ends. This CDR3 is 14 amino acids long.